These T cell receptor beta chains were read from a single sample in a study of chronic HIV infection and antiretroviral therapy. TCRdb itself ran the 5' RACE reads through MiXCR, one entry per CDR3 protein. The repertoire consists of about 38,000 distinct CDR3 sequences, with about 7.4% occurring once and the leading ten covering around 2.9%. The sequenced sample consisted of peripheral blood. These TCRs come from an adult who had HIV and had not received antiretroviral therapy, or was an uninfected healthy control (not recorded which). Both conserved end residues are part of each CDR3. D genes are given only for firm matches. Rows may omit the clone size; those that give it use once, few, many or a size class.

CASSRLAGGPPGELFF | TGTGCCAGCAGCCGACTAGCGGGAGGGCCGCCCGGGGAGCTGTTTTTT | many | TRBV3-1 | TRBD2 | 16 | TRBJ2-2
CAISAAGGRGLTDTQYF | TGTGCCATCAGTGCTGCGGGGGGAAGGGGGCTCACAGATACGCAGTATTTT | few | TRBV10-3 | NA | 17 | TRBJ2-3
CSVVSGNTIYF | TGCAGCGTTGTATCCGGAAACACCATATATTTT | many | TRBV29-1 | NA | 11 | TRBJ1-3
CSVEQRGNTIYF | TGCAGCGTTGAGCAGAGAGGAAACACCATATATTTT | many | TRBV29-1 | NA | 12 | TRBJ1-3
CASSFGQGLPTNEKLFF | TGTGCCAGCAGCTTCGGACAGGGCCTCCCAACTAATGAAAAGCTGTTTTTT | few | TRBV7-9 | TRBD1 | 17 | TRBJ1-4
CASSLQGANEKLFF | TGTGCCAGCAGTTTACAGGGGGCTAATGAAAAACTGTTTTTT | few | TRBV27 | TRBD1 | 14 | TRBJ1-4
CASSDNQPQHF | TGTGCCAGCAGCGATAATCAGCCCCAGCATTTT | NA | TRBV28 | NA | 11 | TRBJ1-5
CASSGYEQYF | TGTGCCAGCAGCGGTTACGAGCAGTACTTC | NA | TRBV7-2 | NA | 10 | TRBJ2-7
CASSQEIGAATYEQYF | TGTGCCAGCAGCCAAGAGATAGGGGCAGCGACCTACGAGCAGTACTTC | many | TRBV3-1 | NA | 16 | TRBJ2-7
CASSLRREGHQETQYF | TGTGCCAGCAGTTTACGCAGGGAGGGCCACCAAGAGACCCAGTACTTC | many | TRBV28 | TRBD2 | 16 | TRBJ2-5
CASSLNWREGRYEQFF | TGTGCCAGCAGCTTAAATTGGCGGGAGGGTAGATATGAGCAGTTCTTC | few | TRBV7-3 | TRBD2 | 16 | TRBJ2-1
CASSLPYWTANSYEQYF | TGTGCCAGCAGTTTGCCATATTGGACAGCTAACTCCTACGAGCAGTACTTC | many | TRBV28 | NA | 17 | TRBJ2-7
CATSRGTRTGELFF | TGTGCCACCAGCCGAGGTACAAGGACCGGGGAGCTGTTTTTT | many | TRBV15 | NA | 14 | TRBJ2-2